Listed below are T cell receptor beta chains from one sample, sequenced in a study of blood T cell repertoires in COVID-19. The protocol was immunoSEQ multiplex PCR, while the TCRdb copy is restricted to in-frame clones and leaves out a portion. The sample gives around 300,000 clones, approximately 89% of which show up once; over 2% is in the top ten. Source material: PBMCs or T cells enriched from blood (not recorded which). Receptors originate from a young woman who had recovered from COVID-19. CDR3s include the opening cysteine and the closing phenylalanine or tryptophan. A D gene is named only where the DNA matches it firmly. Not all rows give a size; the values are once, few, many and, for expanded clones, a class.

clone size,J gene,D gene,V gene,CDR3 protein,CDR3 DNA
few,TRBJ2-6,-,TRBV2,CASRVVAGANVLTF,TGTGCCAGCAGGGTAGTTGCTGGGGCCAACGTCCTGACTTTC
once,TRBJ2-1,-,TRBV27,CASSLVAGASYNEQFF,TGTGCCAGCAGTTTAGTCGCGGGGGCTTCCTACAATGAGCAGTTCTTC
few,TRBJ1-2,-,TRBV3-1/TRBV3-2,CASSQDELEGSFYGYTF,TGTGCCAGCAGCCAAGATGAGCTGGAGGGGAGCTTCTATGGCTACACCTTC
-,TRBJ1-5,TRBD1,TRBV9,CASSPYRDSINQPQHF,TGTGCCAGCAGCCCCTACCGGGACAGCATCAATCAGCCCCAGCATTTT
-,TRBJ1-3,-,TRBV18,CASSPSFSLTGNTIYF,TGTGCCAGCTCACCATCTTTTTCCCTAACTGGAAACACCATATATTTT
-,TRBJ1-1,-,TRBV7-8,CASFPQGNTEAFF,TGTGCCAGCTTCCCTCAGGGGAACACTGAAGCTTTCTTT
-,TRBJ2-5,-,TRBV5-5,CASSLPGQETQYF,TGTGCCAGCAGCCTACCAGGGCAAGAGACCCAGTACTTC
once,TRBJ1-2,-,TRBV5-1,CASSPAGYGYTF,TGCGCCAGCAGCCCGGCGGGATATGGCTACACCTTC
-,TRBJ1-6,TRBD1,TRBV9,CASSVEPSTGLNSPLHF,TGTGCCAGCAGCGTAGAACCCTCGACAGGGTTAAATTCACCCCTCCACTTT
-,TRBJ1-1,-,TRBV25-1,CASSAQGEGTEAFF,TGTGCCAGCAGTGCACAGGGTGAGGGCACTGAAGCTTTCTTT
-,TRBJ2-2,TRBD2,TRBV10-3,CATGLSNTGELFF,TGTGCCACGGGACTATCGAACACCGGGGAGCTGTTTTTT
once,TRBJ2-1,-,TRBV30,CAWTEGMVMEQFF,TGTGCCTGGACCGAGGGCATGGTAATGGAGCAGTTCTTC
-,TRBJ1-6,TRBD1,TRBV9,CASSVRGTGNSPLHF,TGTGCCAGCAGCGTACGCGGGACAGGGAATTCACCCCTCCACTTT
-,TRBJ2-7,TRBD1,TRBV11-3,CASSTRQGYEQYF,TGTGCCAGCAGCACCCGACAGGGCTACGAGCAGTACTTC
once,TRBJ1-5,TRBD1,TRBV30,CAWSTTGEFQPQHF,TGTGCCTGGAGTACAACAGGGGAGTTTCAGCCCCAGCATTTT